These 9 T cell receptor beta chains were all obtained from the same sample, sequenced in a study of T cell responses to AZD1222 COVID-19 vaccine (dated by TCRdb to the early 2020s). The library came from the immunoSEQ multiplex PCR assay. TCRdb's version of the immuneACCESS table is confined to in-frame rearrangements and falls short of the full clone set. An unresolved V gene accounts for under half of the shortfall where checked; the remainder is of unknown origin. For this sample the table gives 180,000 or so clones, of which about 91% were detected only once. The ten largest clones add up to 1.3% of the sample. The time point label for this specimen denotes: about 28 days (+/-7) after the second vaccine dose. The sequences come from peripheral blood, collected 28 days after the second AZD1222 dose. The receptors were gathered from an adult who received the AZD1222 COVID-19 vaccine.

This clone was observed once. CDR3 nucleotide sequence: TGTGCCAGCAGTTTATGGAGGACAGCATCCTACAATGAGCAGTTCTTC. Translating gives CASSLWRTASYNEQFF. V usage is TRBV28 and J usage is TRBJ2-1; D may be TRBD1 (6 bases). The CDR3 consists of 16 residues. Germline CDR1 is MDHEN and CDR2 is SYDVKM. Between the trimmed V and J ends, which lost 0 bases and 1 base, there was a span of 10 bases.

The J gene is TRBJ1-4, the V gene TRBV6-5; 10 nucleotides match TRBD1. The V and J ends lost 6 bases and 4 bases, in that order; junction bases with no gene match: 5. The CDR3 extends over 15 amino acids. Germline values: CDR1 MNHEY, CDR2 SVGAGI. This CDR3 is CASRRGQGNNEKLFF. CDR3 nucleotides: TGTGCCAGCAGGCGGGGACAGGGGAATAATGAAAAACTGTTTTTT.

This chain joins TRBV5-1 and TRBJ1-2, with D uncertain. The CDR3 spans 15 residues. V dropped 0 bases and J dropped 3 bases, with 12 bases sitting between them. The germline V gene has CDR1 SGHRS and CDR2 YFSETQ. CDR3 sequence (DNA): TGCGCCAGCAGCTTGGGATCCGCGAGGGACTATGGCTACACCTTC. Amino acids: CASSLGSARDYGYTF. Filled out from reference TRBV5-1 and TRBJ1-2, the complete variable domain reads KAGVTQTPRYLIKTRGQQVTLSCSPISGHRSVSWYQQTPGQGLQFLFEYFSETQRNKGNFPGRFSGRQFSNSRSEMNVSTLELGDSALYLCASSLGSARDYGYTFGSGTRLTVV.

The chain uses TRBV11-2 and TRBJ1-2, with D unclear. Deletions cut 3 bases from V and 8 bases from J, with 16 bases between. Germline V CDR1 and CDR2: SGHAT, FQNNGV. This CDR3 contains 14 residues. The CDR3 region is CASSFSGSPRGYTF. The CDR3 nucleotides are TGTGCCAGCAGCTTTAGTGGCAGTCCTAGAGGCTACACCTTC.

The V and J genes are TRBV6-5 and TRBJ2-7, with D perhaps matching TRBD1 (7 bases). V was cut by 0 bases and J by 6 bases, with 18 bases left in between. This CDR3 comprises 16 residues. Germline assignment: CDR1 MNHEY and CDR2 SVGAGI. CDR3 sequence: CASSYSPLQGGGEQYF. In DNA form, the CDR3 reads TGTGCCAGCAGTTACTCCCCCCTTCAGGGGGGAGGCGAGCAGTACTTC.

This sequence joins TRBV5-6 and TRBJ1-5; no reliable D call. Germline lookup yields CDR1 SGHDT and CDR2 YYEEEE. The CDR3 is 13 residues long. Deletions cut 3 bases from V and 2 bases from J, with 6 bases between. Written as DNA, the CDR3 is TGTGCCAGCAGCTCTGAAGGCAATCAGCCCCAGCATTTT. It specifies CASSSEGNQPQHF.

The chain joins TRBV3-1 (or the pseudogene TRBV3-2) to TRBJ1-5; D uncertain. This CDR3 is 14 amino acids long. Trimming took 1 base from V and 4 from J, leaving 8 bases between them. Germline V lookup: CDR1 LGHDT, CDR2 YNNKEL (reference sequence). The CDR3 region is CASSQASGNQPQHF. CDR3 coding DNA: TGTGCCAGCAGCCAAGCGAGCGGGAATCAGCCCCAGCATTTT.

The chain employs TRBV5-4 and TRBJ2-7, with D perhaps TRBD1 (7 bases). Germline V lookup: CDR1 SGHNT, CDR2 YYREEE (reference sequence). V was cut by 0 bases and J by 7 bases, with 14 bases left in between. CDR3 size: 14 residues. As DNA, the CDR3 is TGTGCCAGCAGCTTGGGGGACAGCCGGGAGGAGCAGTACTTC. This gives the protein CASSLGDSREEQYF.

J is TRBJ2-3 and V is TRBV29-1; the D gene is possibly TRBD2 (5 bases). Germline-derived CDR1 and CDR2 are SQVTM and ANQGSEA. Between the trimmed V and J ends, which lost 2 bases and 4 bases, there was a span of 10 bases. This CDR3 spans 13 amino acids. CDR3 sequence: CSVEWSGADTQYF. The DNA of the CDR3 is TGCAGCGTTGAATGGAGCGGCGCAGATACGCAGTATTTT.